A selection of T cell receptor beta chains follows, all from one sample in a study of identical twins. TCRdb used MiXCR to reprocess the 5' RACE reads, holding one entry per CDR3 protein. The sample shows just under 550,000 distinct CDR3 sequences, around 15% of them seen only once. This same sample was also taken into another study, of yellow fever vaccine responses in identical twins.

The sample consisted of CD4+ T cells sorted from blood. The receptors come from a woman aged 18-29 years in good health. The conserved cysteine and the conserved F or W are not part of the CDR3 here. Fields, in order: J gene, V gene, CDR3 protein.

TRBJ1-4 TRBV20-1 SARDFRRNEKLF
TRBJ2-1 TRBV3-1 ASSQNSGSRNEQF
TRBJ2-1 TRBV5-1 ASSLVLIAGAGSSYNEQF
TRBJ2-2 TRBV6-1 ASSPPQPRLVANTGELF
TRBJ2-3 TRBV20-1 SASTSGTATDTQY
TRBJ1-1 TRBV5-1 ASSFGGYTEAF
TRBJ2-3 TRBV2 ASWGATDTQY
TRBJ2-5 TRBV7-2 ASRYFPSFGETQY
TRBJ1-1 TRBV10-3 AIRTDMNTEAF
TRBJ2-2 TRBV12-3/TRBV12-4 ASSSQGVTGELF
TRBJ2-7 TRBV21-1 ASSPTLAGGPYEQY
TRBJ2-5 TRBV12-5 ASGAGGAGKETQY
TRBJ1-1 TRBV2 ASSEVRGGSPNTEAF
TRBJ2-2 TRBV5-1 ASSFRDPGELF
TRBJ2-3 TRBV3-1 ASSPGLASTDTQY
TRBJ1-4 TRBV5-1 ASSGGPATNEKLF
TRBJ1-2 TRBV12-3/TRBV12-4 ASSPRVDYGYT
TRBJ2-3 TRBV10-3 AISGSSADTQY
TRBJ1-2 TRBV11-1 ASSYRDRTAGYT
TRBJ1-1 TRBV7-9 ASSPSGANTEAF
TRBJ2-7 TRBV12-3/TRBV12-4 ASKESGSSTYEQY
TRBJ2-1 TRBV20-1 SVAGAYNEQF
TRBJ2-7 TRBV9 ASSPRLAGGVYEQY
TRBJ2-1 TRBV4-2 ASSQVGLNNEQF
TRBJ2-2 TRBV28 ASVAGDRSTGELF
TRBJ2-2 TRBV12-3/TRBV12-4 ASSLGSGGAGELF
TRBJ2-3 TRBV12-3/TRBV12-4 ASTPRPTDTQY
TRBJ2-1 TRBV3-1 ASSQQQSSYNEQF
TRBJ2-1 TRBV28 ASSATPGLQGDPF
TRBJ1-1 TRBV7-9 ASSSPYRAGVNTEAF
TRBJ2-6 TRBV7-8 ASSYPWGALLNSGANVLT
TRBJ2-6 TRBV5-1 ASTPGQGSNSGANVLT
TRBJ2-1 TRBV7-6 ASSLLFGASEQF
TRBJ1-5 TRBV3-1 ASSQGTGSNQPQH
TRBJ2-3 TRBV20-1 SARDGGAGTDTQY
TRBJ1-5 TRBV7-6 ASSQGQGRNQPQH